This TCR beta chain stems from a study of T cell responses to AZD1222 COVID-19 vaccine. Overall study results and limits: Spike-wide coverage was observed for vaccine-associated CD4 TCRs, with dominant responses at 160-218 and 743-854. Clonal diversity was possibly underestimated; the donors were predominantly white British and more often female. Nearly half of spike-specific TCRs reportedly target unmutated variant regions.

Of note for this clone: The antigen is undetermined.

The protocol was immunoSEQ multiplex PCR, while the TCRdb copy is restricted to in-frame clones and leaves out a portion. Of about 200,000 clones listed, 80% to 95% are singletons. The CDR3 is made up of 16 amino acids. Germline CDR1 reads MNHNY; CDR2 reads SVGAGI (reference sequence). Trimming removed 6 bases at V and 6 bases at J, with 22 bases between. The sequenced sample was peripheral blood, obtained 28 days after the second AZD1222 dose. This clonotype was obtained from an adult who received the AZD1222 COVID-19 vaccine. The chain carries TRBV6-6 and TRBJ2-3; D may be TRBD2 (6 bases). DNA for the CDR3: TGTGCCAGCAGCCACGGGACTTCTTTGTCTCTGGATACGCAGTATTTT. Amino acids: CASSHGTSLSLDTQYF.